These T cell receptor beta chains were read from a single sample in a study of T cells in Graves' hyperthyroidism and ophthalmopathy. TCRdb itself ran the multiplex PCR reads through MiXCR, one entry per CDR3 protein. The sample shows under 300,000 distinct CDR3 sequences, 20% to 30% of them seen only once. The sequenced sample was blood. The receptors originated from a man aged 40-49 years with Graves' hyperthyroidism that later progressed to Graves' ophthalmopathy. Each CDR3 is given with its conserved first and last residue. The D gene is left open where the match is weak. Size is omitted from some rows. Given values are once, few, many or a class for expanded clones.

>TRBJ2-7|TRBV2|-|many
CASSDSAYEQYF
TGTGCCAGCAGTGATAGCGCCTACGAGCAGTACTTC
>TRBJ2-6|TRBV27|-|many
CASSYAGGANVLTF
TGTGCCAGCAGTTATGCGGGGGGGGCCAACGTCCTGACTTTC
>TRBJ2-7|TRBV29-1|TRBD2|few
CSVQDRAGTSGRAVVKYKQYF
TGCAGCGTCCAGGACAGAGCCGGGACTAGCGGGAGGGCCGTCGTGAAATACAAGCAGTACTTC
>TRBJ2-5|TRBV11-2|-|many
CASSLVGRLGETQYF
TGTGCCAGCAGCTTAGTAGGCCGCCTGGGGGAGACCCAGTACTTC
>TRBJ2-7|TRBV20-1|TRBD2|many
CSAMTSGGHYEQYF
TGCAGTGCTATGACTAGCGGGGGTCACTACGAGCAGTACTTC
>TRBJ2-7|TRBV28|TRBD2|many
CASSLVGTSGYEQYF
TGTGCCAGCAGTTTAGTGGGGACTAGCGGCTACGAGCAGTACTTC
>TRBJ2-5|TRBV12-3/TRBV12-4|-|-
CASRSFVASVTQYF
TGTGCCAGTAGAAGTTTTGTGGCTAGCGTTACCCAGTACTTC
>TRBJ2-7|TRBV6-2/TRBV6-3|TRBD1|-
CASTGGTGSIYEQYF
TGTGCCAGCACCGGGGGGACAGGGTCCATCTACGAGCAGTACTTC
>TRBJ1-2|TRBV20-1|-|many
CSAHGGNNYGYTF
TGCAGTGCCCATGGGGGGAATAACTATGGCTACACCTTC
>TRBJ2-5|TRBV28|-|-
CASSPNYQETQYF
TGTGCCAGCAGTCCAAATTACCAAGAGACCCAGTACTTC
>TRBJ1-2|TRBV6-4|-|-
CASSDSPGGRYGYTF
TGTGCCAGCAGTGACTCCCCCGGGGGACGCTATGGCTACACCTTC
>TRBJ2-7|TRBV20-1|-|many
CSARDGIAYEQYF
TGCAGTGCTAGAGATGGCATAGCCTACGAGCAGTACTTC
>TRBJ2-5|TRBV3-1|-|-
CANYKYQETQYF
TGTGCCAATTATAAGTACCAAGAGACCCAGTACTTC
>TRBJ1-4|TRBV11-1|-|many
CASSPDLETPVGLFF
TGTGCCAGCAGCCCGGACCTTGAGACACCCGTGGGACTGTTTTTT
>TRBJ1-5|TRBV27|TRBD1|many
CASSSRSGTGKRGGHQPQHF
TGTGCCAGCAGTTCACGGTCCGGGACAGGGAAACGGGGAGGACATCAGCCCCAGCATTTT
>TRBJ2-5|TRBV11-3|-|once
CASSRHKETQYF
TGTGCCAGCTCGAGACACAAAGAGACCCAGTACTTC
>TRBJ2-2|TRBV20-1|-|many
CSARQRNTGELFF
TGCAGTGCTCGACAGAGAAACACCGGGGAGCTGTTTTTT
>TRBJ2-5|TRBV12-3/TRBV12-4|-|-
CASSLSVQETQYF
TGTGCCAGCAGTTTGTCGGTTCAGGAGACCCAGTACTTC
>TRBJ1-3|TRBV27|-|many
CASSLRQGNTIYF
TGTGCCAGCAGTCTTCGACAGGGAAACACCATATATTTT
>TRBJ2-5|TRBV20-1|TRBD2|many
CSAMGLAGQETQYF
TGCAGTGCTATGGGACTAGCGGGACAAGAGACCCAGTACTTC
>TRBJ2-7|TRBV25-1|TRBD2|-
CASSEPGLAGLKQYF
TGTGCCAGCAGTGAACCGGGACTAGCGGGTCTCAAGCAGTACTTC
>TRBJ2-4|TRBV2|-|many
CASSPEANNIQYF
TGTGCCAGCTCCCCTGAGGCTAATAACATTCAGTACTTC
>TRBJ1-1|TRBV12-3/TRBV12-4|-|many
CASSSSGAFF
TGTGCCAGCAGTTCCTCGGGTGCTTTCTTT
>TRBJ1-1|TRBV20-1|-|many
CSAREGTIVANTEAFF
TGCAGTGCTAGAGAGGGGACCATTGTGGCGAACACTGAAGCTTTCTTT
>TRBJ2-5|TRBV4-1|TRBD2|-
CASSQTQAGRGLQYF
TGCGCCAGCAGCCAAACCCAAGCGGGAAGGGGACTCCAGTACTTC
>TRBJ2-4|TRBV6-5|TRBD1|many
CASSLGTGVQMAKNIQYF
TGTGCCAGCAGTTTAGGGACAGGGGTTCAGATGGCCAAAAACATTCAGTACTTC
>TRBJ1-1|TRBV19|-|-
CASSFSGARSNTEAFF
TGTGCCAGTAGTTTCAGCGGGGCTCGGTCTAACACTGAAGCTTTCTTT
>TRBJ2-5|TRBV20-1|-|-
CSARVGLAKQETQYF
TGCAGTGCTAGGGTGGGTCTAGCTAAGCAAGAGACCCAGTACTTC
>TRBJ2-7|TRBV5-1|-|many
CASRKTGTYEQYF
TGCGCCAGCAGAAAAACAGGGACCTACGAGCAGTACTTC
>TRBJ2-7|TRBV24-1|TRBD2|many
CATSDPTSGRYEQYF
TGTGCCACCAGTGATCCAACTAGCGGGAGATACGAGCAGTACTTC
>TRBJ1-2|TRBV5-6|-|many
CASSQGGGFNYGYTF
TGTGCCAGCAGCCAAGGAGGGGGGTTCAACTATGGCTACACCTTC
>TRBJ1-2|TRBV9|-|-
CASSVGFQNGYTF
TGTGCCAGCAGCGTAGGGTTCCAGAATGGCTACACCTTC
>TRBJ2-7|TRBV30|TRBD1|many
CAWSNNPLPGQSSYEQYF
TGTGCCTGGAGCAATAATCCCCTACCGGGACAGAGCTCCTACGAGCAGTACTTC
>TRBJ2-7|TRBV9|TRBD2|many
CASSVGGRFSYEQYF
TGTGCCAGCAGCGTAGGCGGGAGGTTTAGCTACGAGCAGTACTTC
>TRBJ2-5|TRBV7-6|TRBD2|many
CASSPLAGEETQYF
TGTGCCAGCAGCCCCCTAGCGGGAGAAGAGACCCAGTACTTC
>TRBJ1-2|TRBV2|-|-
CASSTGFLANYGYTF
TGTGCCAGCAGTACAGGATTTCTAGCTAACTATGGCTACACCTTC
>TRBJ2-7|TRBV6-2/TRBV6-3|-|few
CASSSRVGAYEQYF
TGTGCCAGCAGTTCCCGTGTCGGCGCCTACGAGCAGTACTTC
>TRBJ1-5|TRBV5-1|-|many
CASSPGAGHSNQPQHF
TGCGCCAGCAGCCCGGGTGCGGGACATAGCAATCAGCCCCAGCATTTT
>TRBJ2-5|TRBV11-1|TRBD1|many
CASSPGTGKKQETQYF
TGTGCCAGCAGCCCAGGGACAGGGAAAAAACAAGAGACCCAGTACTTC
>TRBJ2-2|TRBV24-1|-|-
CATSDLATGNTGELFF
TGTGCCACCAGTGATTTGGCGACAGGGAACACCGGGGAGCTGTTTTTT
>TRBJ1-5|TRBV10-3|-|many
CAISESRGNPNQPQHF
TGTGCCATCAGTGAGTCTCGGGGAAACCCAAATCAGCCCCAGCATTTT
>TRBJ2-6|TRBV6-5|-|many
CASGRGAEYGANVLTF
TGTGCCAGCGGTAGGGGGGCGGAGTACGGGGCCAACGTCCTGACTTTC